The clone carrying this TCR beta chain was observed at least ten times. Its antigen is unknown. The data were obtained in a study of T cells in Graves' hyperthyroidism and ophthalmopathy. Study observations and caveats: Most thyroid clonotypes that were expanded above 0.001 also turned up in blood. Model output signaled ophthalmopathy a median approximately 6.2 months ahead of onset.

Hyperthyroidism in the patients, aged 18 to 65, was newly diagnosed and under 2 months in duration. Those patients with uncontrolled infection, other autoimmune disease, pregnancy or lactation were excluded. TCR beta CDR3 sequences were amplified from RNA transcripts. During a first-round RT-PCR of the TCR CDR3, the HTBI primer set was used. TCRdb processed the multiplex PCR reads anew with MiXCR; each CDR3 protein has one entry. The sample lists around 300,000 distinct CDR3 sequences; more than 11% were seen once. The CDR3 is 13 residues long. Germline CDR1 is SGHVS and CDR2 is FQNEAQ. V shed 3 bases and J shed 4 bases, with 9 bases lying between them.

The clonotype was recovered from a young woman with Graves' hyperthyroidism. The gene calls are TRBV7-8 and TRBJ1-1, with D hard to call. The specimen was blood. The CDR3 loop is CASSFQTGTEAFF. The DNA of the CDR3 is TGTGCCAGCAGCTTCCAGACCGGCACTGAAGCTTTCTTT.